The 21 T cell receptor beta chains presented below share a single source sample, sequenced in a study of T-cell reconstitution after alpha-beta-depleted transplantation in children (dated by TCRdb to about 2016). The label giving this sample's treatment or condition can be read as: allogeneic hematopoietic cell transplantation with graft depleted of TCRalphabeta T cells and CD19 B cells. The library was obtained by PCR. The run used an Illumina HiSeq 2500. TCR library preparation used molecular barcoding, with unique molecular identifiers applied to normalize quantification of the TCRbeta repertoire. The raw public reads went through TCRdb reprocessing: fastp at Q25, MiXCR clone calling, in-frame beta chains kept. Each CDR3 protein appears once, grouped with its most common genes and DNA. The sample table holds about 140,000 distinct CDR3 sequences, of which more than 8% were seen once. Of the sample, over 15% is held by the ten largest clones.

Sample: PBMCs, mostly from graft donor cells, taken 180 days after TCRalphabeta/CD19-depleted stem cell transplant. Receptor source: a female patient under 10 years old who had a stem cell transplant for congenital amegakaryocytic thrombocytopenia, so the T cells may come from the graft donor.

J is TRBJ2-5 and V is TRBV20-1; D remains unclear. The CDR3 totals 13 residues. The V gene lost 0 bases and the J gene lost 1 base, with 6 bases spanning the gap. The V gene's germline CDR1 is DFQATT and CDR2 SNEGSKA (reference sequence). The CDR3 spells CSARDNSQETQYF. The CDR3 coding sequence is TGCAGTGCTAGAGATAACAGCCAAGAGACCCAGTACTTC.

The sample holds many counts of this clonotype. The chain uses TRBV21-1 and TRBJ2-7; the table's TRBD1 call for D was not verified on the DNA. TRBV21-1 is an annotated pseudogene. The CDR3 contains 14 residues. The CDR3 DNA is TGTGCCAGCAGCACAGACTTTCCGGGCGGCGAGCAGTACTTC. Its protein product is CASSTDFPGGEQYF.

This clonotype appeared a few times. The rearrangement joins TRBV20-1 to TRBJ2-7, with a tentative D call TRBD1 (6 bases). The CDR3 is 13 residues long. Germline V gene data show CDR1 as DFQATT and CDR2 as SNEGSKA (reference sequence). The V end lost 2 bases, the J end lost 2 bases, and 10 bases lay between the germline ends. The CDR3 bases are TGCAGTGCTAGACTTTGGGACACCTACGAGCAGTACTTC. This sequence encodes CSARLWDTYEQYF.

As concerns this clonotype: One base away lies a much larger clone, so this may be a sequencing read error. The chain has TRBV20-1 and TRBJ1-5, with D possibly TRBD1 on 6 matching bases. Trimming pared 4 bases from V and 3 bases from J, leaving 10 bases between. Germline CDR1 is DFQATT and CDR2 is SNEGSKA (reference sequence). The CDR3 extends over 13 amino acids. This chain's CDR3 is CSATGQYNQPQHF. Written as DNA, the CDR3 is TGCAGTGCTACCGGACAGTACAATCAGCCCCAGCATTTT.

This clonotype was seen ten or more times. This chain connects TRBV5-1 to TRBJ2-7; 9 bases are a match to TRBD1. Germline loops: CDR1 SGHRS, CDR2 YFSETQ. The CDR3 loop spans 14 amino acids. Trimming removed 3 bases from V and 4 bases from J; junction bases left unmatched: 5. CDR3 amino acids: CASSSGQGRYEQYF. CDR3 in DNA: TGCGCCAGCAGCTCCGGACAGGGGCGGTACGAGCAGTACTTC.

In its sample, this clonotype was seen a few times. The DNA of the CDR3 is TGCGCCAGCAGCTTGACGGAGGCGTGGAACACTGAAGCTTTCTTT. It codes for CASSLTEAWNTEAFF. The rearrangement links TRBV5-1 to TRBJ1-1; unclear D gene. The CDR3 runs to 15 residues. Germline CDR1 reads SGHRS; CDR2 reads YFSETQ. Trimming took 1 base from V and 1 from J, leaving 11 bases between them.

This clonotype was observed at least ten times. The CDR3 bases are TGTGCCAGTAGTATGATGTTCGCAACTAGCGGGAGTTCTAAGGATGATGAGCAGTTCTTC. This codes for CASSMMFATSGSSKDDEQFF. The chain links TRBV19 to TRBJ2-1; 11 bases agree with TRBD2. Germline loops: CDR1 LNHDA, CDR2 SQIVND (reference sequence). The CDR3 contains 20 residues. V shed 3 bases, J shed 8 bases, and the junction held 21 bases outside the gene matches.

The V gene is TRBV21-1, the J gene TRBJ1-1; the table gives TRBD1 as D, unverified against the DNA. TRBV21-1 represents a pseudogene. This CDR3 has 15 amino acids. The chain's CDR3 is CASSTDSSENTEAFF. The CDR3 DNA is TGTGCCAGCAGCACTGACAGCTCTGAGAACACTGAAGCTTTCTTT.

V gene TRBV7-9 combines with J gene TRBJ1-6; D not resolved. Germline values: CDR1 SEHNR, CDR2 FQNEAQ (reference sequence). V was pared by 1 base and J by 13 bases, with 11 bases between. The CDR3 has 13 amino acids. The CDR3 DNA reads TGTGCCAGCAGCTTAGGCTCCCCTGGGCCCCTCCACTTT. It codes for CASSLGSPGPLHF.

In its sample, this clonotype was seen many times. The chain couples TRBV20-1 to TRBJ2-7; D ambiguous. The germline V gene encodes CDR1 DFQATT and CDR2 SNEGSKA (reference sequence). V was clipped by 5 bases and J by 2 bases, with 10 bases between them. The CDR3 has 12 residues. CDR3 nucleotides: TGCAGTGCTGAAGAAAGTCCCTACGAGCAGTACTTC. Protein sequence: CSAEESPYEQYF.

The table lists this clonotype with a few counts. The rearrangement links TRBV12-3 or TRBV12-4 to TRBJ2-5, with D hard to call. CDR3 size: 10 residues. The ends were cut back, 7 bases at V and 12 bases at J, with 12 bases in the middle. The CDR3 loop is CASTKLKEYF. CDR3 nucleotides: TGTGCCAGCACCAAGCTTAAGGAGTACTTC.

Concerning this clonotype: With a much larger clone just one base away, this may be a read error. The chain employs TRBV19 and TRBJ2-2, with a tentative D call TRBD2 (6 bases). V lost 1 base and J 1 base, leaving 13 bases between the germline ends. The CDR3 has 17 residues. Germline values: CDR1 LNHDA, CDR2 SQIVND (reference sequence). CDR3 nucleotide sequence: TGTGCCAGTAGTATAGCGGCGGGGCTTGGGAACACCGGGGAGCTGTTTTTT. Residues: CASSIAAGLGNTGELFF.

The rearrangement joins TRBV7-3 to TRBJ2-2; 13 bases match TRBD2. Looked up from germline, CDR1 is SGHTA and CDR2 is FQGTGA. The CDR3 runs to 15 residues. With 6 bases clipped from V and 7 bases from J, the junction kept 5 bases outside the gene matches. The CDR3 DNA is TGTGCCAGCAGACTAGCGGGAGGGCTTAGCGGGGAGCTGTTTTTT. Amino acid sequence: CASRLAGGLSGELFF.

The chain is built from TRBV4-1 and TRBJ2-3, with 11 bases aligning to TRBD1. CDR1 MGHRA and CDR2 YSYEKL come from the germline V gene. Trimming took 2 bases from V and 6 from J; bases not matched to a gene: 7. This CDR3 has 16 amino acids. CDR3 coding DNA: TGCGCCAGCAGCCAACCCCCGCGGGACAGGGGGGATACGCAGTATTTT. The encoded protein is CASSQPPRDRGDTQYF.

This clonotype was detected ten times or more. The chain couples TRBV5-1 to TRBJ2-5; D uncertain. The CDR3 runs to 15 residues. The germline gives CDR1 SGHRS, CDR2 YFSETQ. V was clipped by 0 bases and J by 4 bases, with 13 bases between them. CDR3: CASSLGLDPRETQYF. CDR3 sequence (DNA): TGCGCCAGCAGCTTGGGGCTAGATCCTCGAGAGACCCAGTACTTC.

This clonotype was seen at least ten times. CDR3 in amino acids: CASSLVPNRGAPPYEQYF. The DNA for the CDR3 is TGTGCCAGCAGCTTAGTTCCAAATAGGGGGGCTCCCCCCTACGAGCAGTACTTC. The rearrangement links TRBV11-2 to TRBJ2-7; tentatively, D is TRBD1 or TRBD2 (6 bases each). This CDR3 is 18 amino acids long. V lost 1 base and J 2 bases, leaving 21 bases between the germline ends. Germline loops: CDR1 SGHAT, CDR2 FQNNGV.

This clonotype showed up just a few times. This chain connects TRBV18 to TRBJ1-3; D gene uncertain. This CDR3 contains 15 residues. The V gene lost 5 bases and the J gene lost 2 bases, with 13 bases spanning the gap. CDR1 is KGHSH and CDR2 is LQKENI in the germline V gene. CDR3 DNA sequence: TGTGCCAGCTCAAAACCTGGAGTCCCTGGAAACACCATATATTTT. Translated, it gives CASSKPGVPGNTIYF.

In this sample, this clonotype turned up many times. The chain joins TRBV5-1 to TRBJ2-6; D is undetermined. V was shortened by 0 bases and J by 1 base, with 14 bases between the two germline ends. This CDR3 has 18 residues. Germline V lookup: CDR1 SGHRS, CDR2 YFSETQ. CDR3 in DNA: TGCGCCAGCAGCTTGGCCGCGTACCTACCTTCTGGGGCCAACGTCCTGACTTTC. This encodes CASSLAAYLPSGANVLTF.

This clonotype was seen only a few times. The chain has TRBV5-6 and TRBJ2-1, with TRBD1 matching over 8 bases. The trim removed 0 bases at V and 8 bases at J, leaving 10 bases unmatched. The germline V gene encodes CDR1 SGHDT and CDR2 YYEEEE. This CDR3 contains 16 residues. CDR3 sequence: CASSLVVGQGRDEQFF. DNA for the CDR3: TGTGCCAGCAGCTTGGTCGTAGGACAGGGTCGCGATGAGCAGTTCTTC.

In this sample, this clonotype turned up many times. V usage is TRBV20-1 and J usage is TRBJ2-1, with TRBD2 identical over 9 bases. Germline trimming cut 2 bases from V and 4 bases from J; bases unmatched to any gene: 3. CDR3 size: 14 residues. The germline gives CDR1 DFQATT, CDR2 SNEGSKA (reference sequence). This CDR3 is CSARSSGRYNEQFF. The CDR3 region has the DNA TGCAGTGCTAGATCCAGCGGGAGGTACAATGAGCAGTTCTTC.

This clonotype was counted between two and nine times. CDR3 amino acids: CSAAASSYNEQFF. DNA of the CDR3: TGCAGTGCTGCAGCCAGCTCCTACAATGAGCAGTTCTTC. The V and J genes are TRBV20-1 and TRBJ2-1; D is unclear. The germline CDR1 and CDR2 sequences are DFQATT and SNEGSKA (reference sequence). This CDR3 is 13 amino acids long. V was cut by 5 bases and J by 0 bases, with 8 bases left in between.